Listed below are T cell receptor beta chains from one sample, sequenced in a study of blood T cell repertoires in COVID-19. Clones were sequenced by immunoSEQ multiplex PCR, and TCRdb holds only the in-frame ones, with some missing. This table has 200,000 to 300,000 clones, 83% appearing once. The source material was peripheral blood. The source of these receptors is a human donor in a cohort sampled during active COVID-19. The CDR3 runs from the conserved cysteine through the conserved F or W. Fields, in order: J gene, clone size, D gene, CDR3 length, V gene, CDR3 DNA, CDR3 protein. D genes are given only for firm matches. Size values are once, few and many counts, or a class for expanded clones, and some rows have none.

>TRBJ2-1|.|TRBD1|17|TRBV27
TGTGCCAGCAGTTCACCCGGACAGGAGGCTTCCTACAATGAGCAGTTCTTC
CASSSPGQEASYNEQFF
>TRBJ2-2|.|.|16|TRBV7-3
TGTGCCAGCAGCTTAAATGAGGACTCGAACACCGGGGAGCTGTTTTTT
CASSLNEDSNTGELFF
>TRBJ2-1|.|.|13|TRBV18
TGTGCCAGCTCACCCCTCGGGAGAAATGAGCAGTTCTTC
CASSPLGRNEQFF
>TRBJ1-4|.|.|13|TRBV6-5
TGTGCCAGCAGTTGGGGGGGTGGTGAAAAACTGTTTTTT
CASSWGGGEKLFF
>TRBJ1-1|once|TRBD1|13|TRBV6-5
TGTGCCAGCAGTTACGACAGGGGCACTGAAGCTTTCTTT
CASSYDRGTEAFF
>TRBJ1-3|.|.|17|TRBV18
TGTGCCAGCTCACGTAACCAGAGGCAAAGCTCTGGAAACACCATATATTTT
CASSRNQRQSSGNTIYF
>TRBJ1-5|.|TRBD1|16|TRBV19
TGTGCCAGTAGTATCCCGGACAGGGCGGGCAATCAGCCCCAGCATTTT
CASSIPDRAGNQPQHF
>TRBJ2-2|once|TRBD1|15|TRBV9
TGTGCCAGCAGAGCGACAGGGGGCGGAACCGGGGAGCTGTTTTTT
CASRATGGGTGELFF
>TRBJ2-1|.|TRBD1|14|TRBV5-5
TGTGCCAGCAGCTTAGGGACAGCATACAATGAGCAGTTCTTC
CASSLGTAYNEQFF
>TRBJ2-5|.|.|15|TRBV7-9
TGTGCCAGCAGCCAGGTACCGGGACTTAAGGAGACCCAGTACTTC
CASSQVPGLKETQYF
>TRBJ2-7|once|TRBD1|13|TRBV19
TGTGCCAGTAGTTGGGACAGGGACTACGAGCAGTACTTC
CASSWDRDYEQYF
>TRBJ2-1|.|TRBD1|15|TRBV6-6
TGTGCCAGCAAAAGCTGGTGGGACAGGGGCAATGAGCAGTTCTTC
CASKSWWDRGNEQFF
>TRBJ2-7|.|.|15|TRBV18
TGTGCCAGCTCACCACCGCTTAGGAGTACCTACGAGCAGTACTTC
CASSPPLRSTYEQYF
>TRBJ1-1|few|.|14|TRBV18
TGTGCCAGCTCCGGCCCGGGCAGGGGCACTGAAGCTTTCTTT
CASSGPGRGTEAFF
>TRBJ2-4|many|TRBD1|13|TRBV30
TGTGCCTGCGAACCGGGACAGAAAAACATTCAGTACTTC
CACEPGQKNIQYF
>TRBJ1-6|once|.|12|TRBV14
TGTGCCAGCAGCCCCCCCGGTTCACCCCTCCACTTT
CASSPPGSPLHF
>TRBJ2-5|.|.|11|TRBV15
TGTGCCACCGGTAGGCAGGACTCGGCGTACTTC
CATGRQDSAYF
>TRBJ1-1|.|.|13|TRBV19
TGTGCCAGTAGTATGACAGTGTACACTGAAGCTTTCTTT
CASSMTVYTEAFF
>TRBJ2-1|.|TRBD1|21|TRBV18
TGTGCCAGCTCACCCCGCTCCGAGAGACAGGGCACCACTGTCTCCTACAATGAGCAGTTCTTC
CASSPRSERQGTTVSYNEQFF
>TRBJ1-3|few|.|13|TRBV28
TGTGCCAGCAGTGACTACGGTGGAAACACCATATATTTT
CASSDYGGNTIYF
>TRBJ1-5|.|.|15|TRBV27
TGTGCCAGCAGACCTCTACAGGGTACGAGTCAGCCCCAGCATTTT
CASRPLQGTSQPQHF
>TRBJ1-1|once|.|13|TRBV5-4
TGTGCCAGCAGCCTACCGGTGGACACTGAAGCTTTCTTT
CASSLPVDTEAFF
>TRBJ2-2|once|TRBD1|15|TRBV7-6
TGTGCCAGCAGCACCCGGACAGGGGAAGGCGGGGAGCTGTTTTTT
CASSTRTGEGGELFF
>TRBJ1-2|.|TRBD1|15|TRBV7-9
TGTGCCAGCAGTCCAAGCGGGACAGGGAGTGACGGCTACACCTTC
CASSPSGTGSDGYTF
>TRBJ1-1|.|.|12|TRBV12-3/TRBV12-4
TGTGCCAGCAGTCCAGGTGAGACTGAAGCTTTCTTT
CASSPGETEAFF
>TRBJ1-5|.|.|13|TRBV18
TGTGCCAGCTCACAACTTGGTGATCAGCCCCAGCATTTT
CASSQLGDQPQHF
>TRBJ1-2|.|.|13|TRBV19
TGTGCCAGTAGTATAAACGGGGACTATGGCTACACCTTC
CASSINGDYGYTF
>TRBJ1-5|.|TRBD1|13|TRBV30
TGTGCCTGGTCAACAGGGGGCTGGCAGCCCCAGCATTTT
CAWSTGGWQPQHF
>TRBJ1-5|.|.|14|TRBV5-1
TGCGCCAGCAGCTTGGCCTCCTCCGATCAGCCCCAGCATTTT
CASSLASSDQPQHF
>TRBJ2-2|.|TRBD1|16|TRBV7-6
TGTGCCAGCAGCACCCTCGGTGGACAGGGATCCGGGGAGCTGTTTTTT
CASSTLGGQGSGELFF
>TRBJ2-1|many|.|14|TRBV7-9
TGTGCCAGCAGCTTAGACAGCGGAGCCAATGAGCAGTTCTTC
CASSLDSGANEQFF
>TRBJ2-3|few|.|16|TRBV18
TGTGCCAGCTCACCACCGATCATACAGAGCACAGATACGCAGTATTTT
CASSPPIIQSTDTQYF
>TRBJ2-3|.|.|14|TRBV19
TGTGCCAGTAGTATAGACTTATACACAGATACGCAGTATTTT
CASSIDLYTDTQYF
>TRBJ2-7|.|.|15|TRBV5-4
TGTGCCAGCAGCTTGGGGCAACAGCTTTACTACGAGCAGTACTTC
CASSLGQQLYYEQYF
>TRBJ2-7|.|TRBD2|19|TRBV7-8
TGTGCCAGCAGCTTAGCGATAGGGGCCACTACCCGGGGGGGAAGTGAGCAGTACTTC
CASSLAIGATTRGGSEQYF
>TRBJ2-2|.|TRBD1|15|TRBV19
TGTGCCAGTAGTATGGAACAGGGGTACACCGGGGAGCTGTTTTTT
CASSMEQGYTGELFF
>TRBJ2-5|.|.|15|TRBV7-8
TGTGCCAGCAGCTTAGCCCCCAACAGTGGAGAGACCCAGTACTTC
CASSLAPNSGETQYF
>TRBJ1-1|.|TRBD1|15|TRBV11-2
TGTGCCAGCAGCCGGGACAGGGGGCGGCAGACTGAAGCTTTCTTT
CASSRDRGRQTEAFF
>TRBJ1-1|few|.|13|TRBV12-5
TGTGCTAGTGGTTTGGGTGCAGGCCATGAAGCTTTCTTT
CASGLGAGHEAFF
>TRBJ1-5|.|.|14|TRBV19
TGTGCCAGCACCGAGAAAAATAGCAATCAGCCCCAGCATTTT
CASTEKNSNQPQHF
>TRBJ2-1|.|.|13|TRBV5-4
TGTGCCAGCAGCTTGGACTACTCAAATGAGCAGTTCTTC
CASSLDYSNEQFF